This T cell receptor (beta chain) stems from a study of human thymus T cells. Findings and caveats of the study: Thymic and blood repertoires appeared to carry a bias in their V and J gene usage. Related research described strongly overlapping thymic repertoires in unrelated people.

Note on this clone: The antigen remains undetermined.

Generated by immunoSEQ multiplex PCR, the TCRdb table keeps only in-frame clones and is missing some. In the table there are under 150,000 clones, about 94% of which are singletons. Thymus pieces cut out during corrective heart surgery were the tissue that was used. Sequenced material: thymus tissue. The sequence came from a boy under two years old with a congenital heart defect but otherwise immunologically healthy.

CDR3 protein: CASQGDNSPLHF. In DNA, the CDR3 is TGTGCCAGTCAGGGGGATAATTCACCCCTCCACTTT. This chain uses TRBV27 with TRBJ1-6; 7 bases map to TRBD1. The CDR3 runs to 12 residues. Germline CDR1 reads MNHEY; CDR2 reads SMNVEV (reference sequence). Trimming took 9 bases from V and 5 from J; bases not matched to a gene: 1.